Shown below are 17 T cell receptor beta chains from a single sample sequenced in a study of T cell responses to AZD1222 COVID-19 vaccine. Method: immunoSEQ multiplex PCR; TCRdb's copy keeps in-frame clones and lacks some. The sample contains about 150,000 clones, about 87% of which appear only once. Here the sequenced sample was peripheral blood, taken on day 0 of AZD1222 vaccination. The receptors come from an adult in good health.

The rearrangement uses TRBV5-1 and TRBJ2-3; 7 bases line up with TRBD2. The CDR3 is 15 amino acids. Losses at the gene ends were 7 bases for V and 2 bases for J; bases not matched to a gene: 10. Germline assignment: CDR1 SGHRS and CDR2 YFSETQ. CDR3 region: CASSFRGLYTDTQYF. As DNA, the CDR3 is TGCGCCAGCTCCTTCCGGGGACTATACACAGATACGCAGTATTTT.

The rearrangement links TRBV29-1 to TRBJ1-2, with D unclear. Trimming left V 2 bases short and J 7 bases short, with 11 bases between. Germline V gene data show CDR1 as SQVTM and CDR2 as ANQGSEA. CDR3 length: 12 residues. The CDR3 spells CSVERGSGGYTF. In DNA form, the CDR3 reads TGCAGCGTTGAACGGGGTTCAGGTGGCTACACCTTC.

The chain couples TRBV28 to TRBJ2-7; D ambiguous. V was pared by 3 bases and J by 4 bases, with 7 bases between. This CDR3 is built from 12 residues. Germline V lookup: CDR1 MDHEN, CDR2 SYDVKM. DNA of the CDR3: TGTGCCAGCAGTTTGGTCAATTACGAGCAGTACTTC. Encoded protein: CASSLVNYEQYF.

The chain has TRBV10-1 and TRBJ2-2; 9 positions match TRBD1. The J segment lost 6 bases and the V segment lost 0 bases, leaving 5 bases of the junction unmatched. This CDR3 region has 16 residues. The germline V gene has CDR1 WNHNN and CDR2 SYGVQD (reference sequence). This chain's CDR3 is CASSESGTGIPGELFF. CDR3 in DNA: TGCGCCAGCAGTGAGTCCGGGACAGGGATCCCCGGGGAGCTGTTTTTT.

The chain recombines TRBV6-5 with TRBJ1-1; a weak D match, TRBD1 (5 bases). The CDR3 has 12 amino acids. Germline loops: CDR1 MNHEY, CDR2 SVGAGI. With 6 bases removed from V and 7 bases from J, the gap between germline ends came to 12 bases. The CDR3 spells CASRGGGIEAFF. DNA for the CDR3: TGTGCCAGCAGGGGGGGAGGCATTGAAGCTTTCTTT.

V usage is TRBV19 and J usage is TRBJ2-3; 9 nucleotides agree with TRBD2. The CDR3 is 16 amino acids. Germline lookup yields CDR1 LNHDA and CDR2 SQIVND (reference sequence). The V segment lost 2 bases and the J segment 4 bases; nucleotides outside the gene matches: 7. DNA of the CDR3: TGTGCCAGTAGTATATCTAGCGGGGAGTACGCAGATACGCAGTATTTT. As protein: CASSISSGEYADTQYF. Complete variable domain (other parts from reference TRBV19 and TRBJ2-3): DGGITQSPKYLFRKEGQNVTLSCEQNLNHDAMYWYRQDPGQGLRLIYYSQIVNDFQKGDIAEGYSVSREKKESFPLTVTSAQKNPTAFYLCASSISSGEYADTQYFGPGTRLTVL.

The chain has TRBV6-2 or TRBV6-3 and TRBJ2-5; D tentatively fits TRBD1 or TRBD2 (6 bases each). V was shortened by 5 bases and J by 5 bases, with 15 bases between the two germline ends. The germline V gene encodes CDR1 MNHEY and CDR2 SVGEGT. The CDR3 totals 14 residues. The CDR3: CASSTDRRGETQYF. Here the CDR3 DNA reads TGTGCCAGCAGTACCGACAGGAGGGGGGAGACCCAGTACTTC.

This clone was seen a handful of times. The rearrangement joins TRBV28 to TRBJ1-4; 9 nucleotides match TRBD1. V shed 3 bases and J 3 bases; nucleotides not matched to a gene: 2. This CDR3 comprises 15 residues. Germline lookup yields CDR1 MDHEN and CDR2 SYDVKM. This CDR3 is CASSLGDRANEKLFF. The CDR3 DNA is TGTGCCAGCAGTTTGGGGGACAGGGCTAATGAAAAACTGTTTTTT. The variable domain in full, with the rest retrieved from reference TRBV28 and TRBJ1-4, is DVKVTQSSRYLVKRTGEKVFLECVQDMDHENMFWYRQDPGLGLRLIYFSYDVKMKEKGDIPEGYSVSREKKERFSLILESASTNQTSMYLCASSLGDRANEKLFFGSGTQLSVL.

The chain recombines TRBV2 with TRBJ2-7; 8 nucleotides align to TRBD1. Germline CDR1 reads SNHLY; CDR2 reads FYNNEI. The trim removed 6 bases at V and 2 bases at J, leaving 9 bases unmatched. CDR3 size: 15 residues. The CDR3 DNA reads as TGTGCCAGCAGCCTCGAGGCAGGGGGCACCTACGAGCAGTACTTC. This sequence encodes CASSLEAGGTYEQYF.

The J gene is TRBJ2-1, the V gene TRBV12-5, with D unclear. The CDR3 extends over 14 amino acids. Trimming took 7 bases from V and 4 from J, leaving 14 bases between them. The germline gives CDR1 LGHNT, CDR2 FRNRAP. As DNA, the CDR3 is TGTGCTAGTGCCCGGGCGAGTGGATACAATGAGCAGTTCTTC. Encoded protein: CASARASGYNEQFF.

The CDR3: CASSDLVGPGNTIYF. The CDR3 DNA sequence: TGTGCCAGCAGCGATCTGGTGGGCCCTGGAAACACCATATATTTT. The chain links TRBV7-2 to TRBJ1-3, with D unclear. Germline V gives CDR1 SGHTA, CDR2 FQGNSA. The CDR3 contains 15 residues. The V end was cut by 5 bases, the J end by 2 bases, with 13 bases between.

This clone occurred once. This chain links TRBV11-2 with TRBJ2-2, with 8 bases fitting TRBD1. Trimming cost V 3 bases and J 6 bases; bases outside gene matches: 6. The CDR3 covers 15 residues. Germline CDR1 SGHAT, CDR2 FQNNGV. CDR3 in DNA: TGTGCCAGCAGCTTTATACTACAGGGGGCCGGGGAGCTGTTTTTT. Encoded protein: CASSFILQGAGELFF.

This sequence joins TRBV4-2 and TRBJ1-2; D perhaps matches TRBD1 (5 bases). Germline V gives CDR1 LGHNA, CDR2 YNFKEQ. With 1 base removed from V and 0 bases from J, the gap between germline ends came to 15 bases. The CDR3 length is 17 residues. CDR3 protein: CASSQATGYLANYGYTF. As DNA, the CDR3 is TGTGCCAGCAGCCAAGCAACAGGCTATTTAGCTAACTATGGCTACACCTTC.

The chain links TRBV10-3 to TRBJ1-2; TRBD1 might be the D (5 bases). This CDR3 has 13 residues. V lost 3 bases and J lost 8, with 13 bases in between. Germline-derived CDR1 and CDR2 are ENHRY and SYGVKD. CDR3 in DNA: TGTGCCATCAGTGATAGAGGGGATGAGGGCTACACCTTC. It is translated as CAISDRGDEGYTF.

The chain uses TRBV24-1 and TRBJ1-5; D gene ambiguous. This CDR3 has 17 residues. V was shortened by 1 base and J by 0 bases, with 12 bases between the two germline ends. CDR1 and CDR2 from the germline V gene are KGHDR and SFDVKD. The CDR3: CATSDLREAYSNQPQHF. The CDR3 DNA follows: TGTGCCACCAGTGATTTAAGAGAGGCCTATAGCAATCAGCCCCAGCATTTT.

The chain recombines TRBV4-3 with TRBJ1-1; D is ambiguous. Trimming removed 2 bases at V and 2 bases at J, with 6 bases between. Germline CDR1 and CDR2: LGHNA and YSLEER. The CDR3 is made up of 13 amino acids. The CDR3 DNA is TGCGCCAGCAGCCAATCGGCCAACACTGAAGCTTTCTTT. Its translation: CASSQSANTEAFF.

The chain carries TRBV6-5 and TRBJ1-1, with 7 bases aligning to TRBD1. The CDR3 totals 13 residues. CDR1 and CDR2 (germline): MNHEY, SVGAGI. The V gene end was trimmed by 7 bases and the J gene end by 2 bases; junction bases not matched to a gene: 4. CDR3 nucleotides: TGTGCCAGCAAACAGGGGCCTAACACTGAAGCTTTCTTT. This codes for CASKQGPNTEAFF.